This T cell receptor (beta chain) came from a study of identical twins. This clonotype was found a few times. Antigen specificity is unknown. Healthy Caucasians alone served as donors. Study-level results: Beta out-of-frame sequences showed weaker excess twin sharing. Insertions ran lower in abundant cord blood beta clonotypes, though not in memory repertoires.

TCRdb re-called the 5' RACE reads through MiXCR, storing one row per CDR3 protein. This sample has 510,000 or so distinct CDR3 sequences, with 12% to 15% found just once. The V end was cut by 5 bases, the J end by 3 bases, with 11 bases between. Germline V gene lookup returns CDR1 MNHEY and CDR2 SVGEGT. The CDR3 covers 14 residues. This sample was also put to use in a study of yellow fever vaccine responses in identical twins.

V usage is TRBV6-2 or TRBV6-3 and J usage is TRBJ1-5; tentatively, D is TRBD1 (6 bases). Sequenced sample: CD4+ T cells sorted from blood. This clonotype was obtained from a young woman in good health. CDR3 amino acids: CASSLDRNNQPQHF. The DNA of the CDR3 is TGTGCCAGCAGTCTTGACAGGAACAATCAGCCCCAGCATTTT.